The source of this TCR beta chain is a study of T cells in Graves' hyperthyroidism and ophthalmopathy. Study-wide results and limits: Ophthalmopathy, which appeared later, was predicted by the model a median 6.5 months before onset. The majority of expanded thyroid clonotypes above 0.001 also appeared in blood.

The ends were cut back, 5 bases at V and 4 bases at J, with 23 bases in the middle. The CDR3 has 18 residues. The germline CDR1 and CDR2 sequences are SGHTA and FQGNSA. It was RNA transcripts that yielded the amplified TCR beta CDR3 regions. The HTBI set primed first-round TCR CDR3 RT-PCR. TCRdb reprocessed the multiplex PCR reads via MiXCR and lists one record per CDR3 protein. The table includes over 700,000 distinct CDR3 sequences, under 45% detected once. This clonotype occurred a few times. What it binds is not known. Diagnosis rested on symptoms, serum thyroxine and TRAb, thyroid ultrasound, and orbital computed tomography.

This clonotype originated in a middle-aged woman with Graves' hyperthyroidism. The sequenced sample was blood. The gene calls are TRBV7-2 and TRBJ1-4; D not certain. CDR3 in DNA: TGTGCCAGCAGCCCGAGCATCGCCCCTCCTCGCCTTAATGAAAAACTGTTTTTT. Amino acid sequence: CASSPSIAPPRLNEKLFF.